The next 12 T cell receptor beta chains were all read from a single sample in a study of blood T cell repertoires in COVID-19. Generated by immunoSEQ multiplex PCR, the TCRdb table keeps only in-frame clones and is missing some. The sample carries about 150,000 clones, over 80% recorded once. Sequencing was carried out using peripheral blood. Every receptor here comes from a man aged 55 to 69 with active or convalescent COVID-19.

For this clone: At the DNA level, this CDR3 is encoded by other sequences in the same sample as well. The chain carries TRBV10-2 and TRBJ2-3, with no clear D. Germline V gene sequence: CDR1 WSHSY, CDR2 SAAADI. CDR3 length equals 15 residues. Trimming pared 3 bases from V and 0 bases from J, leaving 10 bases between. Here the CDR3 reads CASSESPTSTDTQYF. In nucleotides, the CDR3 is TGCGCCAGCAGTGAAAGTCCTACTAGCACAGATACGCAGTATTTT.

The J gene is TRBJ1-2, the V gene TRBV30; tentative D call: TRBD1 (5 bases). Germline CDR1 is GTSNPN and CDR2 is SVGIG (reference sequence). The CDR3 length is 17 residues. Trimming removed 3 bases from V and 4 bases from J, with 24 bases in between. CDR3 sequence (DNA): TGTGCCTGGAGCGGGAAGGAGCAGCGGGACTCTATCTATGGCTACACCTTC. It yields the protein CAWSGKEQRDSIYGYTF.

The chain combines TRBV7-9 with TRBJ2-5; 7 positions agree with TRBD2. The CDR3 is 14 residues long. With V trimmed by 11 bases and J by 0 bases, 9 bases remained unmatched. Germline CDR1 and CDR2: SEHNR and FQNEAQ (reference sequence). The CDR3 DNA sequence: TGTGCCCTTTCCTCGCGGGAGTACCAAGAGACCCAGTACTTC. This translates into CALSSREYQETQYF.

The table lists this clone with a count of one. V gene TRBV23-1 combines with J gene TRBJ2-1; 7 bases fit TRBD1. TRBV23-1 is an open reading frame whose function is uncertain. V was clipped by 2 bases and J by 4 bases; unmatched bases: 11. The CDR3 sequence is 17 residues long. The CDR3 sequence: CASSQITGTAIYNEQFF. The CDR3 nucleotides are TGCGCCAGCAGTCAAATAACCGGGACAGCAATTTACAATGAGCAGTTCTTC.

The chain is built from TRBV29-1 and TRBJ2-6; D gene unclear. V lost 7 bases and J 1 base, leaving 5 bases between the germline ends. Germline loops: CDR1 SQVTM, CDR2 ANQGSEA. There are 12 residues in the CDR3. CDR3 loop: CSARSGANVLTF. The CDR3, as DNA: TGCAGCGCTCGTTCTGGGGCCAACGTCCTGACTTTC.

V is TRBV5-1 and J is TRBJ2-7, with a tentative D call TRBD1 (5 bases). The V gene lost 0 bases and the J gene lost 5 bases, with 6 bases spanning the gap. The germline gives CDR1 SGHRS, CDR2 YFSETQ. The CDR3 sequence is 12 residues long. In DNA, the CDR3 is TGCGCCAGCAGCTTGGGGGGCGACGAGCAGTACTTC. It codes for CASSLGGDEQYF.

The rearrangement joins TRBV29-1 to TRBJ2-1, with D possibly matching TRBD2 (5 bases). The germline V gene encodes CDR1 SQVTM and CDR2 ANQGSEA. This CDR3 is 14 amino acids long. The V end lost 6 bases, the J end lost 3 bases, and 15 bases lay between the germline ends. In DNA form, the CDR3 reads TGCAGCGTGACTATTAAGAACGACTACAATGAGCAGTTCTTC. Translated: CSVTIKNDYNEQFF.

The chain joins TRBV11-3 to TRBJ2-3, with D possibly matching TRBD2 (8 bases). The CDR3 is 16 amino acids. The germline gives CDR1 SGHNT, CDR2 YENEEA. Trimming pared 5 bases from V and 4 bases from J, leaving 19 bases between. The CDR3 here is CASSLTGAGGADTQYF. CDR3 nucleotides: TGTGCCAGCAGCCTAACAGGGGCCGGGGGGGCAGATACGCAGTATTTT.

A single count supports this clone. CDR3 nucleotide sequence: TGTGCCAGCAGCTTAAGCAGGTCCTCTGGGGCCAACGTCCTGACTTTC. Translation gives CASSLSRSSGANVLTF. V usage is TRBV11-2 and J usage is TRBJ2-6, with D hard to call. Germline V gene sequence: CDR1 SGHAT, CDR2 FQNNGV. Trimming shortened V by 2 bases and J by 0 bases, and 8 bases separated the two germline ends. CDR3 length: 16 amino acids.

The chain recombines TRBV19 with TRBJ2-3; D not certain. The ends were cut back, 1 base at V and 0 bases at J, with 8 bases in the middle. The CDR3 loop spans 15 amino acids. Germline V lookup: CDR1 LNHDA, CDR2 SQIVND (reference sequence). CDR3 residues: CASSIAGRSTDTQYF. The CDR3 nucleotides are TGTGCCAGTAGTATAGCCGGCAGGAGCACAGATACGCAGTATTTT.

This rearrangement joins TRBV28 to TRBJ1-2; 8 bases map to TRBD1. The germline gives CDR1 MDHEN, CDR2 SYDVKM. The CDR3 spans 15 residues. V dropped 4 bases and J dropped 2; count of bases not matched to a gene: 6. CDR3 in DNA: TGTGCCAGCAGTTCCGGGACAGGCGTCAACTATGGCTACACCTTC. This encodes CASSSGTGVNYGYTF.

On this clone: The germline gene is not matched at one end of the junction; a read error may be the cause. This rearrangement joins TRBV9 to TRBJ1-2; TRBD1 is a possible D gene (6 bases). CDR1 and CDR2 (germline): SGDLS, YYNGEE. This CDR3 region has 17 residues. The CDR3 is CARSPVGGGGSNYGYTF. The CDR3 DNA is TGTGCCCGCAGCCCAGTAGGAGGGGGGGGATCTAACTATGGCTACACCTTC.